This T cell receptor (beta chain) came from a study of cytomegalovirus exposure and HLA in healthy donors. This clone was counted a few times. In the PCR, 60 Vbeta and 13 Jbeta primers were used. Clones were sequenced by immunoSEQ multiplex PCR, and TCRdb holds only the in-frame ones, with some missing. The table lists 89,000 or so clones, under 85% of them singletons, with roughly 11% in the top ten. This clonotype was obtained from a man younger than 35 in good health and CMV-seropositive. Sequenced sample: PBMCs.

The CDR3 DNA reads as TGTGCCAGTAGTATTGGTGACAGGGACTCTGGGGCCAACGTCCTGACTTTC. Translating gives CASSIGDRDSGANVLTF. The chain uses TRBV19 and TRBJ2-6; 7 nucleotides align to TRBD1. This CDR3 spans 17 amino acids. Germline lookup yields CDR1 LNHDA and CDR2 SQIVND (reference sequence). V lost 3 bases to trimming and J lost 0 bases; unmatched junction nucleotides: 5. The variable domain in full, completed from reference TRBV19 and TRBJ2-6, reads DGGITQSPKYLFRKEGQNVTLSCEQNLNHDAMYWYRQDPGQGLRLIYYSQIVNDFQKGDIAEGYSVSREKKESFPLTVTSAQKNPTAFYLCASSIGDRDSGANVLTFGAGSRLTVL.